These T cell receptor beta chains were read from a single sample in a study of blood T cell repertoires in COVID-19. The table came from immunoSEQ multiplex PCR; TCRdb's copy has only in-frame clones and leaves some out. The data show 250,000 to 350,000 clones, around four fifths seen once. Material: peripheral blood. The receptors were gathered from a woman aged 45-65 years with acute or convalescent COVID-19. Both conserved end residues are part of each CDR3. The D gene is left open where the match is weak. Clone size is not always given. Where it is, it says once, few, many or a class for expanded clones.

D: -
V: TRBV18
J: TRBJ2-5
size: -
CDR3: CASSPTYQETQYF
DNA: TGTGCCAGCTCACCAACATACCAAGAGACCCAGTACTTC

D: -
V: TRBV12-5
J: TRBJ2-3
size: once
CDR3: CASGYREDTQYF
DNA: TGTGCTAGTGGTTACAGGGAAGATACGCAGTATTTT

D: -
V: TRBV18
J: TRBJ1-4
size: -
CDR3: CASSLGAANEKLFF
DNA: TGTGCCAGCTCGCTAGGGGCTGCTAATGAAAAACTGTTTTTT

D: -
V: TRBV5-1
J: TRBJ1-1
size: once
CDR3: CASSLEDSGYTEAFF
DNA: TGCGCCAGCAGCTTGGAAGATTCAGGGTACACTGAAGCTTTCTTT

D: TRBD1
V: TRBV13
J: TRBJ1-4
size: -
CDR3: CASSSRTGANEKLFF
DNA: TGTGCCAGCAGCTCGAGGACAGGGGCCAATGAAAAACTGTTTTTT

D: -
V: TRBV6-5
J: TRBJ1-2
size: once
CDR3: CASSRDLNGYTF
DNA: TGTGCCAGCAGCAGGGACTTGAATGGCTACACCTTC

D: -
V: TRBV3-1/TRBV3-2
J: TRBJ2-3
size: -
CDR3: CASSQDWRGTDTQYF
DNA: TGTGCCAGCAGCCAAGATTGGCGGGGCACAGATACGCAGTATTTT

D: -
V: TRBV6-6
J: TRBJ1-1
size: -
CDR3: CASRGQSNTEAFF
DNA: TGTGCCAGCAGGGGACAATCGAACACTGAAGCTTTCTTT

D: TRBD1
V: TRBV27
J: TRBJ1-1
size: -
CDR3: CASRGSGGTEAFF
DNA: TGTGCCAGCAGGGGATCAGGGGGAACTGAAGCTTTCTTT

D: TRBD1
V: TRBV2
J: TRBJ1-6
size: -
CDR3: CASSTQGFNSPLHF
DNA: TGTGCCAGCAGTACACAGGGGTTTAATTCACCCCTCCACTTT

D: TRBD2
V: TRBV19
J: TRBJ2-2
size: -
CDR3: CATTNRGGLNTGELFF
DNA: TGTGCCACAACCAACCGGGGGGGTTTGAACACCGGGGAGCTGTTTTTT

D: TRBD1
V: TRBV19
J: TRBJ1-2
size: -
CDR3: CASSIEGAADRAGYTF
DNA: TGTGCCAGTAGTATAGAAGGGGCAGCCGACAGGGCTGGCTACACCTTC

D: -
V: TRBV13
J: TRBJ1-6
size: -
CDR3: CASSVGHGQSPLHF
DNA: TGTGCCAGCAGCGTGGGACACGGTCAATCACCCCTCCACTTT

D: TRBD1
V: TRBV6-5
J: TRBJ2-7
size: -
CDR3: CASSYNRGPYEQYF
DNA: TGTGCCAGCAGTTACAACAGGGGTCCCTACGAGCAGTACTTC

D: TRBD1
V: TRBV19
J: TRBJ2-3
size: -
CDR3: CASSLLTGFTDTQYF
DNA: TGTGCCAGTAGCCTCCTGACAGGGTTTACAGATACGCAGTATTTT

D: -
V: TRBV6-2/TRBV6-3
J: TRBJ1-2
size: -
CDR3: CASSYHPGSGGYYGYTF
DNA: TGTGCCAGCAGTTACCACCCAGGTTCAGGAGGGTACTATGGCTACACCTTC

D: TRBD1
V: TRBV10-3
J: TRBJ2-5
size: -
CDR3: CAISGTTGEETQYF
DNA: TGTGCCATCAGCGGGACGACAGGGGAAGAGACCCAGTACTTC

D: -
V: TRBV3-1/TRBV3-2
J: TRBJ1-1
size: -
CDR3: CASSQDGSSGAFF
DNA: TGTGCCAGCAGCCAAGACGGATCCTCGGGAGCTTTCTTT

D: TRBD1
V: TRBV7-9
J: TRBJ2-5
size: -
CDR3: CASSLKQGWQTQYF
DNA: TGTGCCAGCAGCTTGAAACAGGGGTGGCAGACCCAGTACTTC

D: TRBD1
V: TRBV6-4
J: TRBJ1-2
size: -
CDR3: CASRGTGTLVDYGYTF
DNA: TGTGCCAGCAGGGGGACAGGGACCCTAGTGGACTATGGCTACACCTTC

D: -
V: TRBV7-2
J: TRBJ1-3
size: -
CDR3: CASSFTGSGNTIYF
DNA: TGTGCCAGCAGCTTTACAGGGTCTGGAAACACCATATATTTT

D: TRBD2
V: TRBV29-1
J: TRBJ2-4
size: -
CDR3: CSVGASGRAKNIQYF
DNA: TGCAGCGTTGGGGCTAGCGGCAGAGCCAAAAACATTCAGTACTTC

D: TRBD2
V: TRBV9
J: TRBJ2-5
size: -
CDR3: CASSTGLQETQYF
DNA: TGTGCCAGCAGCACGGGACTACAAGAGACCCAGTACTTC

D: -
V: TRBV24-1
J: TRBJ2-2
size: -
CDR3: CATSVGFSAGELFF
DNA: TGTGCCACCAGTGTTGGGTTTAGCGCCGGGGAGCTGTTTTTT

D: TRBD2
V: TRBV7-9
J: TRBJ2-3
size: -
CDR3: CASSLNLAGDTQYF
DNA: TGTGCCAGCAGCTTAAACCTAGCGGGAGATACGCAGTATTTT

D: -
V: TRBV20-1
J: TRBJ2-2
size: -
CDR3: CSARATGELFF
DNA: TGCAGTGCTAGGGCCACCGGGGAGCTGTTTTTT

D: -
V: TRBV9
J: TRBJ2-3
size: -
CDR3: CASSVVGRTSTDTQYF
DNA: TGTGCCAGCAGCGTAGTGGGGAGGACGAGCACAGATACGCAGTATTTT

D: TRBD1
V: TRBV3-1/TRBV3-2
J: TRBJ1-3
size: -
CDR3: CASSPGQGLGNTIYF
DNA: TGTGCCAGCAGCCCCGGACAGGGCCTGGGAAACACCATATATTTT

D: TRBD1
V: TRBV10-3
J: TRBJ2-7
size: -
CDR3: CAIRAVRQGTSYEQYF
DNA: TGTGCCATCAGAGCGGTTAGACAGGGGACCTCCTACGAGCAGTACTTC

D: TRBD2
V: TRBV12-3/TRBV12-4
J: TRBJ2-2
size: -
CDR3: CAMGRGDTGELFF
DNA: TGTGCCATGGGGAGGGGAGACACCGGGGAGCTGTTTTTT

D: -
V: TRBV9
J: TRBJ1-1
size: -
CDR3: CASSVVGAVTEAFF
DNA: TGTGCCAGCAGCGTAGTGGGGGCGGTCACTGAAGCTTTCTTT

D: -
V: TRBV2
J: TRBJ1-6
size: -
CDR3: CASSAAADSPLHF
DNA: TGTGCCAGCAGTGCTGCGGCGGATTCACCCCTCCACTTT

D: -
V: TRBV6-6
J: TRBJ1-6
size: -
CDR3: CASSYLQVDSPLHF
DNA: TGTGCCAGCAGTTACTTACAGGTCGATTCACCCCTCCACTTT

D: -
V: TRBV11-2
J: TRBJ1-1
size: -
CDR3: CASSSWEWQVNTEAFF
DNA: TGTGCCAGCAGCTCGTGGGAGTGGCAGGTGAACACTGAAGCTTTCTTT

D: -
V: TRBV25-1
J: TRBJ2-2
size: -
CDR3: CASAGENTGELFF
DNA: TGTGCCAGTGCCGGGGAAAACACCGGGGAGCTGTTTTTT

D: -
V: TRBV5-1
J: TRBJ1-2
size: -
CDR3: CASRPLEASNYGYTF
DNA: TGCGCCAGCAGACCCCTGGAGGCGTCAAACTATGGCTACACCTTC

D: -
V: TRBV3-1/TRBV3-2
J: TRBJ1-2
size: -
CDR3: CASSQAGRQAEGYGYTF
DNA: TGTGCCAGCAGCCAAGCCGGGCGGCAGGCGGAGGGATATGGCTACACCTTC

D: TRBD1
V: TRBV7-8
J: TRBJ1-1
size: -
CDR3: CASSSGDRATEAFF
DNA: TGTGCCAGCAGCTCAGGGGACAGGGCTACTGAAGCTTTCTTT

D: -
V: TRBV6-5
J: TRBJ1-3
size: -
CDR3: CASSYAGEGNTIYF
DNA: TGTGCCAGCAGTTACGCAGGGGAGGGAAACACCATATATTTT

D: -
V: TRBV11-2
J: TRBJ2-3
size: -
CDR3: CASSLNRGTDTQYF
DNA: TGTGCCAGCAGCTTAAACAGGGGCACAGATACGCAGTATTTT

D: -
V: TRBV9
J: TRBJ1-4
size: -
CDR3: CASSERGGTNEKLFF
DNA: TGTGCCAGCAGCGAGCGCGGGGGGACTAATGAAAAACTGTTTTTT

D: TRBD2
V: TRBV5-5
J: TRBJ2-3
size: -
CDR3: CASSSGLAGSTDTQYF
DNA: TGTGCCAGCAGCAGTGGACTAGCGGGCAGCACAGATACGCAGTATTTT

D: -
V: TRBV5-4
J: TRBJ1-2
size: -
CDR3: CASSGGFTGTYGYTF
DNA: TGTGCCAGCAGCGGCGGGTTCACAGGGACCTATGGCTACACCTTC

D: TRBD1
V: TRBV5-1
J: TRBJ1-6
size: many
CDR3: CASSLEPGTGGDSPLHF
DNA: TGCGCCAGCAGCTTGGAACCCGGGACAGGGGGGGATTCACCCCTCCACTTT

D: -
V: TRBV4-2
J: TRBJ2-3
size: -
CDR3: CASGWRGGENADTQYF
DNA: TGTGCCAGCGGTTGGAGAGGGGGAGAAAACGCAGATACGCAGTATTTT

D: -
V: TRBV29-1
J: TRBJ1-4
size: once
CDR3: CSVARGANEKLFF
DNA: TGCAGCGTTGCCCGGGGTGCTAATGAAAAACTGTTTTTT

D: TRBD1
V: TRBV12-5
J: TRBJ2-4
size: -
CDR3: CASGVTGTGDKNIQYF
DNA: TGTGCTAGTGGCGTCACGGGGACAGGGGACAAAAACATTCAGTACTTC

D: TRBD2
V: TRBV7-2
J: TRBJ2-7
size: -
CDR3: CASSFKGAGNYEQYF
DNA: TGTGCCAGCAGCTTTAAGGGAGCGGGGAACTACGAGCAGTACTTC

D: TRBD1
V: TRBV7-6
J: TRBJ2-3
size: -
CDR3: CASSSTGGFLVDTQYF
DNA: TGTGCCAGCAGCTCTACAGGGGGCTTTTTGGTAGATACGCAGTATTTT

D: TRBD1
V: TRBV19
J: TRBJ1-2
size: -
CDR3: CASTWTGDRGYTF
DNA: TGTGCCAGTACTTGGACAGGGGATCGGGGCTACACCTTC

D: -
V: TRBV20-1
J: TRBJ1-2
size: -
CDR3: CSWGGGNGYTF
DNA: TGCAGTTGGGGGGGCGGGAACGGCTACACCTTC

D: TRBD1
V: TRBV7-9
J: TRBJ2-1
size: -
CDR3: CASSLRQGNPPFF
DNA: TGTGCCAGCAGCCTCAGACAGGGAAACCCTCCGTTCTTC

D: -
V: TRBV9
J: TRBJ1-2
size: -
CDR3: CASSVGSASYGYTF
DNA: TGTGCCAGCAGCGTAGGTAGCGCGTCCTATGGCTACACCTTC

D: -
V: TRBV29-1
J: TRBJ1-5
size: -
CDR3: CSVSTNGQPQHF
DNA: TGCAGCGTTTCAACAAATGGTCAGCCCCAGCATTTT

D: -
V: TRBV19
J: TRBJ1-1
size: -
CDR3: CANTGWNIQKAAFF
DNA: TGTGCCAATACAGGGTGGAATATTCAAAAGGCGGCTTTCTTT

D: TRBD2
V: TRBV27
J: TRBJ2-7
size: -
CDR3: CASSPTNWDYYEQYF
DNA: TGTGCCAGCAGTCCCACCAATTGGGACTACTACGAGCAGTACTTC

D: -
V: TRBV5-8
J: TRBJ2-1
size: -
CDR3: CASSLGHSYNEQFF
DNA: TGTGCCAGCAGCTTGGGACACTCCTACAATGAGCAGTTCTTC

D: TRBD1
V: TRBV7-2
J: TRBJ2-3
size: -
CDR3: CASSSGQGLSTDTQYF
DNA: TGTGCCAGCAGCTCAGGACAGGGGCTTAGCACAGATACGCAGTATTTT

D: TRBD1
V: TRBV9
J: TRBJ1-2
size: -
CDR3: CASSVGTGDYGYTF
DNA: TGTGCCAGCAGCGTCGGGACAGGGGACTATGGCTACACCTTC